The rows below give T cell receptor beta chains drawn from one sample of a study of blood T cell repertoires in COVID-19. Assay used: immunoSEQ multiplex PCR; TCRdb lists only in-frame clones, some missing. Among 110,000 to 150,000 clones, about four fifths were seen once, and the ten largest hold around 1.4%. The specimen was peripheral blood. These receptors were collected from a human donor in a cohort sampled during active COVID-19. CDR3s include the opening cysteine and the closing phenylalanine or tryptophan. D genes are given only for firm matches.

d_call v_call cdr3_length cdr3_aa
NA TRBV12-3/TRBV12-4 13 CASTPRFETEAFF
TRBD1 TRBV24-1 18 CATSDSGTGIIERETQYF
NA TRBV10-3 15 CAISESSGYNEKLFF
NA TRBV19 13 CASSIGGSGEQYF
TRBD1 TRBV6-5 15 CASREDRGVRETQYF
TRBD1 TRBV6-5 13 CASCTGGNYGYTF
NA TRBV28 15 CASGEYGSTYNEQFF
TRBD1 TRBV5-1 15 CANPRRQGCNQPQHF
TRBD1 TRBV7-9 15 CASSLLTGNNSPLHF
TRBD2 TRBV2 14 CASKRGGGTGELFF
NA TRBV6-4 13 CASSERGGTEAFF
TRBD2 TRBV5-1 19 CASSLVAGVLILSTDTQYF
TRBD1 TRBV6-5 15 CASSSPDRGWTEAFF
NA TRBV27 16 CASSPPPVVSQETQYF
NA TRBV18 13 CASSPLDSYEQYF
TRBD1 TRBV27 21 CASSPYSGQPRPLTFDSPLHF
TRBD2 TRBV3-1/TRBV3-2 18 CASSQVPPTSGSADTQYF
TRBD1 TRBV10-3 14 CAISRRTGDYGYTF
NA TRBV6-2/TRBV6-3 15 CASSYRGHSNQPQHF
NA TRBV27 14 CASSLVRLNTEAFF
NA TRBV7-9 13 CASSQIIAETQYF
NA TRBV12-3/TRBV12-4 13 CASSLTGFQEQYF
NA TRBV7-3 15 CASSPYRAQRNEQFF
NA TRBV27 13 CASTGPSAGELFF
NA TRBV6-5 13 CASAPGYSYEQYF
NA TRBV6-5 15 CASSYSWQGNTEAFF
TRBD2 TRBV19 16 CASTRTSGSTTGELFF
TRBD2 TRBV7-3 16 CASSLTGASGTNEQYF
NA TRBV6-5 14 CASSYSGLRYEQYF
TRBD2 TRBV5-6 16 CASSEGLAVNTDTQYF
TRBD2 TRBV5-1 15 CASSPRTSGNNEQFF
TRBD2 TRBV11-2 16 CASSTGTSGSGETQYF
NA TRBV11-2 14 CASSLGGLAYEQYF
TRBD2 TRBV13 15 CASSPSGSVTDTQYF
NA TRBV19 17 CASSKGRTLNYNSPLHF
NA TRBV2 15 CASSELARTGDEQYF
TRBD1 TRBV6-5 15 CASSPIDRDRAGYTF
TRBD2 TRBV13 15 CASSWSGSHPYEQYF
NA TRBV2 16 CASSDPGLTGANVLTF
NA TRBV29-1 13 CSVVRGGDTEAFF
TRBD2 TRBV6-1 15 CASTELAGGILEQYF
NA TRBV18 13 CASSSLRFYEQYF
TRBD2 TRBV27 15 CASRPGASGSREQFF
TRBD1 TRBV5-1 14 CASSSAVTGFEAFF
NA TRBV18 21 CASSPLDRGRLAGATTYEQYF
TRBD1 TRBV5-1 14 CASSLMDRSYEQYF
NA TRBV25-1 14 CASSLGGGSYEQYF